A single sample gave rise to the 30 T cell receptor beta chains below, sequenced in a study of identical twins. TCRdb redid the calling of the 5' RACE reads with MiXCR, one entry per CDR3 protein. The table includes 1,800,000 or so distinct CDR3 sequences, roughly 35% detected once. What was sequenced was cord blood. The receptors stem from a newborn girl in good health.

The J gene is TRBJ2-1, the V gene TRBV24-1, with D maybe TRBD1 (6 bases). The CDR3 runs 15 residues. V lost 3 bases to trimming and J lost 2 bases, with 10 bases between them. Germline V lookup: CDR1 KGHDR, CDR2 SFDVKD. DNA of the CDR3: TGTGCCACCAGTGATGGAAGACAGGCCTACAATGAGCAGTTCTTC. It codes for CATSDGRQAYNEQFF.

V is TRBV10-3 and J is TRBJ2-4, with TRBD2 identical over 8 bases. J lost 3 bases, V lost 5 bases, and 12 bases had no gene match. CDR1 ENHRY and CDR2 SYGVKD come from the germline V gene. The CDR3 has 17 amino acids. DNA for the CDR3: TGTGCCATCAGTCGGACGGCGGGGGGTGGAGGCAAAAACATTCAGTACTTC. Protein product: CAISRTAGGGGKNIQYF.

The table lists this clonotype with a few counts. V usage is TRBV20-1 and J usage is TRBJ2-7; 9 nucleotides line up with TRBD2. Trimming at V came to 1 base and at J to 3 bases, leaving 4 bases not matched to a gene. The CDR3 is made up of 14 amino acids. Per the germline V gene, CDR1 is DFQATT and CDR2 is SNEGSKA (reference sequence). CDR3 coding DNA: TGCAGTGCTAGAGGTAGCGGGAGAAGCTACGAGCAGTACTTC. It is translated as CSARGSGRSYEQYF.

This clonotype came up a few times. This chain links TRBV29-1 with TRBJ1-2, with 11 bases aligning to TRBD1. The CDR3 is 13 amino acids. Trimming cost V 6 bases and J 4 bases; bases outside gene matches: 4. CDR1 and CDR2 from the germline V gene are SQVTM and ANQGSEA. The CDR3 DNA reads as TGCAGCGTCGCGGGACAGGGGGTCTATGGCTACACCTTC. Its translation is CSVAGQGVYGYTF.

The chain uses TRBV3-1 and TRBJ1-2; the D gene is possibly TRBD1 (6 bases). V was shortened by 4 bases and J by 1 base, with 22 bases between the two germline ends. Germline lookup yields CDR1 LGHDT and CDR2 YNNKEL (reference sequence). CDR3 length: 18 residues. This CDR3 reads CASSRTNPTGSLNYGYTF. CDR3 DNA sequence: TGTGCCAGCAGCCGGACCAATCCAACAGGGTCCCTTAACTATGGCTACACCTTC.

This clonotype appeared a few times. CDR3: CSARKLAGELFF. DNA for the CDR3: TGCAGTGCTAGAAAACTAGCCGGGGAGCTGTTTTTT. The rearrangement joins TRBV20-1 to TRBJ2-2, with a possible D match to TRBD2 (5 bases). The CDR3 is made up of 12 amino acids. Looked up from germline, CDR1 is DFQATT and CDR2 is SNEGSKA (reference sequence). V lost 2 bases to trimming and J lost 6 bases, with 7 bases between them.

This clonotype was detected only once. The rearrangement uses TRBV24-1 and TRBJ2-1; D call uncertain. The CDR3 spans 20 residues. V was shortened by 10 bases and J by 4 bases, with 34 bases between the two germline ends. The germline V gene encodes CDR1 KGHDR and CDR2 SFDVKD. The DNA for the CDR3 is TGTGCCACGATTCCCGACCAGTCCCCCCTGACCGACCTGGCGTACAATGAGCAGTTCTTC. Translation gives CATIPDQSPLTDLAYNEQFF.

The chain employs TRBV20-1 and TRBJ2-5, with 12 positions matching TRBD2. Germline trimming cut 3 bases from V and 4 bases from J; bases unmatched to any gene: 9. Per germline, CDR1 DFQATT and CDR2 SNEGSKA (reference sequence). The CDR3 sequence is 16 residues long. The CDR3 loop is CSASRNPGLAGETQYF. The DNA of the CDR3 is TGCAGTGCTAGCCGTAATCCGGGACTAGCGGGAGAGACCCAGTACTTC.

The chain employs TRBV20-1 and TRBJ2-3; D gene uncertain. Trimming removed 3 bases from V and 6 bases from J, with 19 bases in between. This CDR3 has 15 residues. Per the germline V gene, CDR1 is DFQATT and CDR2 is SNEGSKA (reference sequence). CDR3 in DNA: TGCAGTGCTAGTTATGGGCGCAGCCTCCCGGATACGCAGTATTTT. Its translation is CSASYGRSLPDTQYF.

This clonotype showed up just a few times. The genes are TRBV7-9 and TRBJ2-3; a possible D gene is TRBD2 (5 bases). V lost 5 bases and J lost 7, with 19 bases in between. The germline V gene encodes CDR1 SEHNR and CDR2 FQNEAQ (reference sequence). The CDR3 length is 15 residues. CDR3 sequence (DNA): TGTGCCAGCAGCCAGCAAAGCGGTATTACTAATACGCAGTATTTT. The encoded protein is CASSQQSGITNTQYF. Full variable domain (remainder filled in from reference TRBV7-9 and TRBJ2-3): DTGVSQNPRHKITKRGQNVTFRCDPISEHNRLYWYRQTLGQGPEFLTYFQNEAQLEKSRLLSDRFSAERPKGSFSTLEIQRTEQGDSAMYLCASSQQSGITNTQYFGPGTRLTVL.

The chain recombines TRBV5-1 with TRBJ2-3; 7 nucleotides match TRBD2. The CDR3 is 17 residues long. V dropped 0 bases and J dropped 5; count of bases not matched to a gene: 12. Germline V lookup: CDR1 SGHRS, CDR2 YFSETQ. CDR3 residues: CASSLAQGLPRRDTQYF. CDR3 DNA: TGCGCCAGCAGCTTGGCCCAGGGACTACCACGGCGAGATACGCAGTATTTT. Supplemented by reference TRBV5-1 and TRBJ2-3, the full variable domain reads KAGVTQTPRYLIKTRGQQVTLSCSPISGHRSVSWYQQTPGQGLQFLFEYFSETQRNKGNFPGRFSGRQFSNSRSEMNVSTLELGDSALYLCASSLAQGLPRRDTQYFGPGTRLTVL.

This chain connects TRBV20-1 to TRBJ2-7; a possible D gene is TRBD2 (5 bases). This CDR3 region has 12 residues. Germline CDR1 is DFQATT and CDR2 is SNEGSKA (reference sequence). The CDR3 sequence is CSYHGLSYEQYF. CDR3 DNA: TGCAGCTACCACGGACTGTCCTACGAGCAGTACTTC.

This clonotype was seen a handful of times. The chain is built from TRBV20-1 and TRBJ2-1, with a weak D call TRBD1 (6 bases). The CDR3 spans 18 residues. V was cut by 4 bases and J by 0 bases, with 22 bases left in between. CDR1 and CDR2 (germline): DFQATT, SNEGSKA (reference sequence). For the CDR3, the DNA is TGCAGTGCTACGACTCCACGGGGACAAAAGAGCTCCTACAATGAGCAGTTCTTC. Amino acids: CSATTPRGQKSSYNEQFF.

CDR3 in DNA: TGCAGTGCTAGAGTACCAAACAATGAGCAGTTCTTC. Encoded protein: CSARVPNNEQFF. The chain employs TRBV20-1 and TRBJ2-1, with D uncertain. The CDR3 length is 12 residues. V shed 1 base and J shed 5 bases, with 6 bases lying between them. Looked up from germline, CDR1 is DFQATT and CDR2 is SNEGSKA (reference sequence).

The genes are TRBV9 and TRBJ2-1, with D perhaps matching TRBD2 (6 bases). The CDR3 has 14 residues. Trimming removed 4 bases from V and 8 bases from J, with 16 bases in between. Germline lookup yields CDR1 SGDLS and CDR2 YYNGEE. CDR3 loop: CASSYHGEVDEQFF. The DNA for the CDR3 is TGTGCCAGCAGCTATCACGGGGAGGTCGATGAGCAGTTCTTC.

The gene calls are TRBV25-1 and TRBJ2-7; D is possibly TRBD2 (6 bases). V shed 5 bases and J shed 2 bases, with 16 bases lying between them. CDR3 size: 15 residues. Germline V lookup: CDR1 MGHDK, CDR2 SYGVNS. CDR3 residues: CASSPGGNPTYEQYF. Written as DNA, the CDR3 is TGTGCCAGCAGTCCTGGGGGGAACCCTACCTACGAGCAGTACTTC.

There are many counts of this clonotype. The chain uses TRBV11-2 and TRBJ2-1; D is perhaps TRBD2 (5 bases). The germline V gene has CDR1 SGHAT and CDR2 FQNNGV. V was clipped by 1 base and J by 1 base, with 14 bases between them. This CDR3 comprises 17 residues. CDR3 in amino acids: CASSLARQRLSYNEQFF. The CDR3 nucleotides are TGTGCCAGCAGCTTAGCGAGGCAGCGGTTATCCTACAATGAGCAGTTCTTC.

The CDR3 here is CSVVLAGETQYF. For the CDR3, the DNA is TGCAGCGTTGTACTAGCGGGAGAGACCCAGTACTTC. The V gene is TRBV29-1, the J gene TRBJ2-5; 9 bases align to TRBD2. Germline V gene sequence: CDR1 SQVTM, CDR2 ANQGSEA. V gave up 4 bases and J gave up 4 bases; unmatched junction bases: 1. The CDR3 totals 12 residues.

The chain combines TRBV21-1 with TRBJ1-5; TRBD1 was called by the table and not checked on the DNA. TRBV21-1 is flagged as a pseudogene. The CDR3 spans 16 residues. CDR3 region: CVSSDSDRGFWQPQHF. The CDR3 DNA is TGTGTCAGCAGCGATTCTGACAGGGGGTTTTGGCAGCCCCAGCATTTT.

This clonotype has more than one count but fewer than ten. The chain recombines TRBV27 with TRBJ2-7; D not resolved. Trimming shortened V by 3 bases and J by 7 bases, and 13 bases separated the two germline ends. This CDR3 comprises 13 residues. The germline V gene has CDR1 MNHEY and CDR2 SMNVEV (reference sequence). CDR3 DNA: TGTGCCAGCAGTTTGCTAGAAGACAATGAGCAGTACTTC. It codes for CASSLLEDNEQYF.

V usage is TRBV20-1 and J usage is TRBJ2-7; D may be TRBD1 or TRBD2 (5 bases each). Looked up from germline, CDR1 is DFQATT and CDR2 is SNEGSKA (reference sequence). V lost 3 bases, J lost 5 bases, and 17 bases lay in between. The CDR3 length is 14 residues. The DNA for the CDR3 is TGCAGTGCTAGCCGGGGCCTACCTGGGGACGAGCAGTACTTC. This encodes CSASRGLPGDEQYF.

The chain uses TRBV11-2 and TRBJ2-5; D not certain. The end of the DNA aligns better with TRBJ2-7, so the J call may be wrong. This CDR3 region has 14 residues. CDR1 and CDR2 from the germline V gene are SGHAT and FQNNGV. CDR3 region: CASSLEVASTEQYF. CDR3 DNA sequence: TGTGCCAGCAGCTTAGAGGTAGCATCTACCGAGCAGTACTTC.

This clonotype was found a few times. J is TRBJ1-5 and V is TRBV3-1, with D maybe TRBD1 (6 bases). CDR1 and CDR2 (germline): LGHDT, YNNKEL (reference sequence). CDR3 length equals 16 residues. Trimming removed 3 bases at V and 0 bases at J, with 12 bases between. In nucleotides, the CDR3 is TGTGCCAGCAGCCAGGACTCGGGACATAGCAATCAGCCCCAGCATTTT. Translating it yields CASSQDSGHSNQPQHF.

Of note for this clonotype: Germline and junction disagree at one end, which may indicate a read error. The chain joins TRBV28 to TRBJ2-1; D might be TRBD1 or TRBD2, each matching 5 bases. Per germline, CDR1 MDHEN and CDR2 SYDVKM. The CDR3 is 15 residues long. CDR3 region: CASRGTGSFGGERFF. DNA for the CDR3: TGTGCCAGCAGGGGGACCGGGTCTTTCGGCGGTGAGCGGTTCTTC.

The chain has TRBV4-2 and TRBJ2-7; 10 bases are shared with TRBD2. Germline CDR1 is LGHNA and CDR2 is YNFKEQ. The CDR3 loop spans 14 amino acids. Losses at the gene ends were 3 bases for V and 6 bases for J; bases not matched to a gene: 5. CDR3 residues: CASSQGLALCEQYF. The CDR3 coding sequence is TGTGCCAGCAGCCAGGGACTAGCGTTATGCGAGCAGTACTTC.

This clonotype was recorded once. V is TRBV28 and J is TRBJ2-3; TRBD2 agrees at 8 bases. CDR3 size: 17 residues. Germline CDR1 MDHEN, CDR2 SYDVKM. After removal of 4 bases from V and 2 bases from J, the junction contained 11 bases not matched to a gene. The chain's CDR3 is CASSSTSGVGPTDTQYF. DNA of the CDR3: TGTGCCAGCAGTTCTACTAGCGGAGTAGGGCCCACAGATACGCAGTATTTT.

This clonotype has a handful of counts. The V and J genes are TRBV20-1 and TRBJ2-7; TRBD2 is a possible D gene (6 bases). Per the germline V gene, CDR1 is DFQATT and CDR2 is SNEGSKA (reference sequence). The CDR3 extends over 15 amino acids. V lost 4 bases and J 0 bases, leaving 16 bases between the germline ends. This CDR3 reads CSATPLGGASYEQYF. The CDR3 DNA is TGCAGTGCTACTCCACTAGGCGGGGCCTCCTACGAGCAGTACTTC.

This clonotype has more than one count but fewer than ten. This chain links TRBV7-9 with TRBJ1-1, with D hard to call. V gave up 4 bases and J gave up 1 base, with 10 bases separating them. This CDR3 is 14 amino acids long. CDR1 and CDR2 from the germline V gene are SEHNR and FQNEAQ (reference sequence). The DNA of the CDR3 is TGTGCCAGCAGCTGGACTCGGGAGAACACTGAAGCTTTCTTT. It translates to CASSWTRENTEAFF.

This clonotype was detected only a few times. The V call is TRBV7-2, the J call TRBJ2-4, with D perhaps TRBD1 or TRBD2 (5 bases each). The CDR3 runs 16 residues. Germline CDR1 reads SGHTA; CDR2 reads FQGNSA. V was shortened by 1 base and J by 0 bases, with 10 bases between the two germline ends. The chain's CDR3 is CASSLETGTAKNIQYF. CDR3 bases: TGTGCCAGCAGCTTAGAGACCGGGACAGCCAAAAACATTCAGTACTTC.

This clonotype turned up a few times. This chain links TRBV2 with TRBJ2-1; tentative D call: TRBD2 (5 bases). V was clipped by 5 bases and J by 8 bases, with 16 bases between them. Germline V lookup: CDR1 SNHLY, CDR2 FYNNEI. The CDR3 runs to 14 residues. The CDR3 DNA is TGTGCCAGCAGTAGCGGAGGACCAATTGATGAGCAGTTCTTC. Its protein is CASSSGGPIDEQFF.